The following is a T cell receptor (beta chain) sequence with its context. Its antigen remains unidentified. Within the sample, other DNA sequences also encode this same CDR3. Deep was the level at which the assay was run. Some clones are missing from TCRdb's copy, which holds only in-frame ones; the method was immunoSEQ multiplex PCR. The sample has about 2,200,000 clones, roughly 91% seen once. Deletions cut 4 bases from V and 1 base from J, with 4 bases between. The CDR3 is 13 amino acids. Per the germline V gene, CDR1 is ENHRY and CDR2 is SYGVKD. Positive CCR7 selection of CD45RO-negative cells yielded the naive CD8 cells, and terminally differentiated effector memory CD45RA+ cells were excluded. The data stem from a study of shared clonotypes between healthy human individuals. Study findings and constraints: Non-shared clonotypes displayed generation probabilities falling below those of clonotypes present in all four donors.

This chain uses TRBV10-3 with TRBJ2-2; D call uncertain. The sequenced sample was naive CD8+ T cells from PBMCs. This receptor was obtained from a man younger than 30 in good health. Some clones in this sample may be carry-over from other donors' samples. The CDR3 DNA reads TGTGCCATCAGTGGTCTGAACACCGGGGAGCTGTTTTTT. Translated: CAISGLNTGELFF.